This TCR beta chain came from a study of blood T cell repertoires in COVID-19. About the research overall: Sources were T cells, B-cell-depleted T cells, or PBMCs; the material itself was cDNA or gDNA.

Germline V CDR1 and CDR2: MDHEN, SYDVKM. Germline trimming cut 5 bases from V and 3 bases from J; bases unmatched to any gene: 0. The length of the CDR3 is 12 residues. Produced via immunoSEQ multiplex PCR; TCRdb's table is partial and in-frame only. This sample has about 220,000 clones, with 65% to 85% found just once. Study members were between roughly 18 and 89 years old and lived in approximately 25 US regions. Two negative PCRs, clearance, or symptom resolution had been documented for recovered Cohort 3 donors. The clonotype was recovered from a woman aged 40 to 50 who had recovered from COVID-19. Material: PBMCs or T cells enriched from blood (not recorded which). The V and J genes are TRBV28 and TRBJ2-5; TRBD2 agrees at 7 bases. The DNA of the CDR3 is TGTGCCAGCAGTAGCGGGAAAGAGACCCAGTACTTC. Amino acid sequence: CASSSGKETQYF.